One and the same sample provided the 14 T cell receptor beta chains below, sequenced in a study of shared clonotypes between healthy human individuals. Clones were read by immunoSEQ multiplex PCR, and TCRdb kept only the in-frame ones, dropping some. This table has over a million clones, roughly 96% appearing once. Sequenced input: naive CD4+ T cells sorted from blood. Indicated subset: CD45RA+ positively selected. These receptors originate from a man in his thirties or forties in good health.

J is TRBJ2-5 and V is TRBV7-9; D is ambiguous. Trimming left V 10 bases short and J 4 bases short, with 22 bases between. Germline CDR1 is SEHNR and CDR2 is FQNEAQ (reference sequence). The CDR3 runs 15 residues. The DNA for the CDR3 is TGTGCCACCTCAGAAGCGAGAACGGTGCGAGAGACCCAGTACTTC. Protein product: CATSEARTVRETQYF.

V gene TRBV7-2 combines with J gene TRBJ2-3, with D uncertain. V was pared by 4 bases and J by 2 bases, with 22 bases between. From germline, CDR1 is SGHTA and CDR2 FQGNSA. This CDR3 comprises 18 residues. The CDR3 sequence is CASSSVEKAPLNTDTQYF. The CDR3 DNA sequence: TGTGCCAGCAGCTCGGTAGAGAAGGCTCCATTAAACACAGATACGCAGTATTTT.

This chain uses TRBV19 with TRBJ2-3; D is perhaps TRBD2 (5 bases). V was clipped by 5 bases and J by 3 bases, with 12 bases between them. The V gene's germline CDR1 is LNHDA and CDR2 SQIVND (reference sequence). This CDR3 is 14 amino acids long. The CDR3 reads CASSSGIGTDTQYF. The CDR3 nucleotides read TGTGCCAGTAGTTCGGGGATAGGGACAGATACGCAGTATTTT.

J is TRBJ2-7 and V is TRBV6-5; D may match TRBD1 or TRBD2 (6 bases each). In germline, CDR1 is MNHEY, CDR2 SVGAGI. This CDR3 is built from 11 residues. V lost 5 bases and J lost 8, with 10 bases in between. Here the CDR3 reads CASSGGGKQYF. In DNA form, the CDR3 reads TGTGCCAGCAGTGGGGGCGGGAAGCAGTACTTC.

In its sample, this clone was seen once. This rearrangement joins TRBV5-4 to TRBJ2-1, with 8 bases lining up with TRBD2. Trimming at V came to 3 bases and at J to 4 bases, leaving 9 bases not matched to a gene. CDR3 length equals 16 residues. The germline gives CDR1 SGHNT, CDR2 YYREEE (reference sequence). Here the CDR3 reads CASSSTKASGYNEQFF. CDR3 sequence (DNA): TGTGCCAGCAGCTCGACGAAGGCTAGCGGGTACAATGAGCAGTTCTTC.

Notes on this clone: Other DNA sequences within the sample encode an identical CDR3. The chain couples TRBV20-1 to TRBJ2-3; D may be TRBD1 (5 bases). Trimming took off 6 bases at V and 4 bases at J, with 8 bases between the two ends. The germline V gene has CDR1 DFQATT and CDR2 SNEGSKA (reference sequence). The CDR3 contains 11 residues. The DNA of the CDR3 is TGCAGTGCCACCAGGGCAGATACGCAGTATTTT. Protein: CSATRADTQYF.

This sequence joins TRBV7-2 and TRBJ2-7; maybe TRBD1 (6 bases). With 0 bases removed from V and 10 bases from J, the gap between germline ends came to 16 bases. CDR3 length: 14 residues. The germline V gene has CDR1 SGHTA and CDR2 FQGNSA. The CDR3 DNA follows: TGTGCCAGCAGCTTAGCCGAGGGGGAACCTAAACAGTACTTC. This gives the protein CASSLAEGEPKQYF.

This CDR3 is CASSFLGGGTDTQYF. Written as DNA, the CDR3 is TGTGCCAGCAGCTTTCTAGGGGGGGGCACAGATACGCAGTATTTT. The chain combines TRBV7-2 with TRBJ2-3; D might be TRBD2 (7 bases). V was trimmed by 3 bases and J by 1 base, leaving 11 bases between them. From germline, CDR1 is SGHTA and CDR2 FQGNSA. CDR3 length equals 15 residues. The variable domain in full, completed from reference TRBV7-2 and TRBJ2-3, reads GAGVSQSPSNKVTEKGKDVELRCDPISGHTALYWYRQSLGQGLEFLIYFQGNSAPDKSGLPSDRFSAERTGGSVSTLTIQRTQQEDSAVYLCASSFLGGGTDTQYFGPGTRLTVL.

The chain has TRBV6-5 and TRBJ1-2, with D perhaps TRBD1 (5 bases). Germline V gene data show CDR1 as MNHEY and CDR2 as SVGAGI. V was pared by 2 bases and J by 0 bases, with 10 bases between. The CDR3 totals 15 residues. The CDR3 DNA is TGTGCCAGCAGTTACGAACCGGGACCTAACTATGGCTACACCTTC. It yields the protein CASSYEPGPNYGYTF.

DNA for the CDR3: TGTGCCAGCAGCGTAGGGGCGGATAGGGCCTACAATGAGCAGTTCTTC. It codes for CASSVGADRAYNEQFF. The V call is TRBV9, the J call TRBJ2-1; D is unclear. The CDR3 contains 16 residues. The germline V gene encodes CDR1 SGDLS and CDR2 YYNGEE. Trimming shortened V by 0 bases and J by 2 bases, and 12 bases separated the two germline ends.

Only one count was recorded for this clone. The chain is built from TRBV6-5 and TRBJ2-7, with 8 positions matching TRBD1. The CDR3 loop spans 14 amino acids. The ends lost 0 bases at V and 9 bases at J; junction bases unmatched: 7. Germline loops: CDR1 MNHEY, CDR2 SVGAGI. CDR3 region: CASSYSKRTGWQYF. In DNA, the CDR3 is TGTGCCAGCAGTTACTCGAAGAGGACAGGGTGGCAGTACTTC.

V usage is TRBV27 and J usage is TRBJ1-5, with D unresolved. The CDR3 is 13 amino acids. Germline V gene data show CDR1 as MNHEY and CDR2 as SMNVEV (reference sequence). The V end was cut by 5 bases, the J end by 9 bases, with 14 bases between. CDR3 protein: CASSPSQYPPQHF. In DNA form, the CDR3 reads TGTGCCAGCAGTCCCTCTCAATATCCGCCCCAGCATTTT.

The CDR3 nucleotides read TGTGCCAGTAGTATGGGCCACCCCGACACCGGCCGGGGACACGAGCAGTACTTC. It translates to CASSMGHPDTGRGHEQYF. The V and J genes are TRBV19 and TRBJ2-7; D tentatively fits TRBD1 or TRBD2 (5 bases each). The V end was cut by 3 bases, the J end by 5 bases, with 26 bases between. The CDR3 consists of 18 residues. CDR1 is LNHDA, CDR2 SQIVND, per germline (reference sequence).

This clone was recorded only once. V and J are TRBV6-6 and TRBJ2-7, with 9 bases fitting TRBD2. The length of the CDR3 is 14 residues. CDR1 is MNHNY, CDR2 SVGAGI, per germline (reference sequence). Trimming at V came to 5 bases and at J to 2 bases, leaving 4 bases not matched to a gene. The CDR3: CASSGIAGAYEQYF. The CDR3 DNA is TGTGCCAGCAGTGGGATAGCGGGAGCCTACGAGCAGTACTTC.